The entry below describes one TCR beta chain. Its antigen is still unknown. The data are from a study of T cells after yellow fever vaccination. For the study at large: Preparation of the low-cell-number fractions used SMART-Seq v4 Ultra Low Input.

V was clipped by 5 bases and J by 4 bases, with 6 bases between them. Germline V gene sequence: CDR1 SQVTM, CDR2 ANQGSEA. This CDR3 has 11 residues. The study's findings and limits: Among primary-vaccination clones, most reappeared after the booster, at almost 98% for CD4 and 85% to 90% for CD8.

TCRdb recomputed calls from the 5' RACE reads with MiXCR, one row per CDR3 protein. The table records more than 300,000 distinct CDR3 sequences, about 11% of them present only once. Sample: CD4+ T cells sorted from PBMCs, taken 45 days after the yellow fever booster vaccination. The TCR comes from a man between 18 and 29 years old who received the YFV17D yellow fever vaccine. The chain uses TRBV29-1 and TRBJ2-1; possible D gene TRBD1, 5 bases. The CDR3 is CSVRQYNEQFF. CDR3 coding DNA: TGCAGCGTTCGACAGTACAATGAGCAGTTCTTC.